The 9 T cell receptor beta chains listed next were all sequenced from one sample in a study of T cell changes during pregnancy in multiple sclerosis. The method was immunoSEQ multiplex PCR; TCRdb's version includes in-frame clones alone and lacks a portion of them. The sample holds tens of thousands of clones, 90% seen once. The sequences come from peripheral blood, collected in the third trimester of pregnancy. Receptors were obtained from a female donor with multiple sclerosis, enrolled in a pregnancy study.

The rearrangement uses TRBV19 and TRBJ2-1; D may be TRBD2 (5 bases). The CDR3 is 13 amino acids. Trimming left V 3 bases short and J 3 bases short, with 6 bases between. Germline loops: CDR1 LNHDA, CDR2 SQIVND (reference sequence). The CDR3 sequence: CASSIGVYNEQFF. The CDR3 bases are TGTGCCAGTAGTATCGGGGTCTACAATGAGCAGTTCTTC.

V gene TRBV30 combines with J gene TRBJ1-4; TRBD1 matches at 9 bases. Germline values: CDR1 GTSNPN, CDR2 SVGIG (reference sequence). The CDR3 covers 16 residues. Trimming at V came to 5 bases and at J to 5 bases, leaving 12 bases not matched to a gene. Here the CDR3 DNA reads TGTGCCTGGTCACTAACCCCCGGGACAGGGAATGAAAAACTGTTTTTT. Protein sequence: CAWSLTPGTGNEKLFF.

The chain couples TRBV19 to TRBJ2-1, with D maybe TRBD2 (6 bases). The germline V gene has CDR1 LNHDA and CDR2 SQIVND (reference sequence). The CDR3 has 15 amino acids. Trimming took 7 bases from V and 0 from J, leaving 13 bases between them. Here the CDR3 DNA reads TGTGCCAGTACCGGGACTTCGAGCTCCTACAATGAGCAGTTCTTC. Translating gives CASTGTSSSYNEQFF.

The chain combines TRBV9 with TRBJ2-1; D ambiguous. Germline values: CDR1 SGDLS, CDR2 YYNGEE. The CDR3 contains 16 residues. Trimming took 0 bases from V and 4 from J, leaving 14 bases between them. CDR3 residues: CASSVVSERRYNEQFF. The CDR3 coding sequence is TGTGCCAGCAGCGTAGTGTCAGAACGTCGATACAATGAGCAGTTCTTC.

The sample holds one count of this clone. CDR3 bases: TGTGCCAGTGCAACCGGGACAGGGGAACTCGATGAGCAGTTCTTC. This codes for CASATGTGELDEQFF. The chain has TRBV19 and TRBJ2-1, with 10 bases fitting TRBD1. The CDR3 length is 15 residues. Germline V CDR1 and CDR2: LNHDA, SQIVND (reference sequence). With V trimmed by 8 bases and J by 8 bases, 12 bases remained unmatched.

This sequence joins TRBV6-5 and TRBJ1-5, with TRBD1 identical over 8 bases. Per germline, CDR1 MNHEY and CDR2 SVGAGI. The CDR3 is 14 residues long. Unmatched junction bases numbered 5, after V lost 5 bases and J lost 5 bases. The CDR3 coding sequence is TGTGCCAGCAGTCCACAGGGGGTACATCAGCCCCAGCATTTT. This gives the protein CASSPQGVHQPQHF.

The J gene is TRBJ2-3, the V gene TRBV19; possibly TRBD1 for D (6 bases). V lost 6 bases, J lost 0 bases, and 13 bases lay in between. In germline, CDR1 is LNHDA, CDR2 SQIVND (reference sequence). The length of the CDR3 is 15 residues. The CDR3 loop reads CASRLGQSSTDTQYF. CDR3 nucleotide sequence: TGTGCCAGTAGACTAGGACAGAGTAGCACAGATACGCAGTATTTT.

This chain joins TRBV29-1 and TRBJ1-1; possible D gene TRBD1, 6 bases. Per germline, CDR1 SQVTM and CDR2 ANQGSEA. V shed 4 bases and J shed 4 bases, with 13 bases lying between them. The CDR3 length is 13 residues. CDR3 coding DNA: TGCAGCGTTGTTAGAGGGGGTACCACTGAAGCTTTCTTT. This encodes CSVVRGGTTEAFF.

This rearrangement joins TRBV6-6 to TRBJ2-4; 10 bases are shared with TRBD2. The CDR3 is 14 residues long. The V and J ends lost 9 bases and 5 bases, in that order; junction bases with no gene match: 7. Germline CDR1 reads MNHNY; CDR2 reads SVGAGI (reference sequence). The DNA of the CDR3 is TGTGCCAGTTCAGCGGGGGGGCCCCAAAACATTCAGTACTTC. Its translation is CASSAGGPQNIQYF.